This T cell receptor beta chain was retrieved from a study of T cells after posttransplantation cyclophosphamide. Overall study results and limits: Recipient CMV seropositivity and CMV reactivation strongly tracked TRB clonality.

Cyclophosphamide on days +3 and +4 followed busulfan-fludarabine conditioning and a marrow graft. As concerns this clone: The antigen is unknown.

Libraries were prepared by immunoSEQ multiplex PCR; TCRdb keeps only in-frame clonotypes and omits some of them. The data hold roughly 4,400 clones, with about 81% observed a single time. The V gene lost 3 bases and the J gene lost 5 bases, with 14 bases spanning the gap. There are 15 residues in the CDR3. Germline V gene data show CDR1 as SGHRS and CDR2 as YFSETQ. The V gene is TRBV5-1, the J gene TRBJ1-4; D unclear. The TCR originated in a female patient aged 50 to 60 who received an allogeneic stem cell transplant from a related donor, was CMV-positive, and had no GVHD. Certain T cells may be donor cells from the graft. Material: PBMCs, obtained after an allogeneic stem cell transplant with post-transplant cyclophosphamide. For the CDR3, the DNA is TGCGCCAGCAGCTCGTGGGAGGGCTCGAATGAAAAACTGTTTTTT. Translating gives CASSSWEGSNEKLFF. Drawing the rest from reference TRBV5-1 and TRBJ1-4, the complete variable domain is KAGVTQTPRYLIKTRGQQVTLSCSPISGHRSVSWYQQTPGQGLQFLFEYFSETQRNKGNFPGRFSGRQFSNSRSEMNVSTLELGDSALYLCASSSWEGSNEKLFFGSGTQLSVL.